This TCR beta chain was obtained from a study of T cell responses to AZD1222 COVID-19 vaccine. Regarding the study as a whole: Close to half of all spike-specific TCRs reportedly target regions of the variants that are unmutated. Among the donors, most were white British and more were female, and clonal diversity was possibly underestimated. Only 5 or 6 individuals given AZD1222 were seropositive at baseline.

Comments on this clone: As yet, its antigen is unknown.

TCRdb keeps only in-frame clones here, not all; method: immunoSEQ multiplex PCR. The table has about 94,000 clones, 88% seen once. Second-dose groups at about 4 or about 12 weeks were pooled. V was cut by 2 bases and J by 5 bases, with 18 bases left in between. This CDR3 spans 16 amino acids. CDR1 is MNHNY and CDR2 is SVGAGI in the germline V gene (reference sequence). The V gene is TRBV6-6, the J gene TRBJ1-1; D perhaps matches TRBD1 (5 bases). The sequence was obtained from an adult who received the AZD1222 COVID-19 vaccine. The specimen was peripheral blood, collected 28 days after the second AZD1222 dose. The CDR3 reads CASSYGRTGRGTEAFF. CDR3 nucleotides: TGTGCCAGCAGTTACGGACGTACAGGTCGAGGGACTGAAGCTTTCTTT.